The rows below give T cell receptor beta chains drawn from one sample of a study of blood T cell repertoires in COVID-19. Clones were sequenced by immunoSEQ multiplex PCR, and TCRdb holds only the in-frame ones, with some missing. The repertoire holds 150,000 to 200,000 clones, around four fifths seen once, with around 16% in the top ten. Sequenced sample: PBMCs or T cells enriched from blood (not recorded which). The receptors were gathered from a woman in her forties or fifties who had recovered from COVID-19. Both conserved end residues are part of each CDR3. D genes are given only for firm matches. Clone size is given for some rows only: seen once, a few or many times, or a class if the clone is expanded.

CDR3aa: CASSPPTGNGYTF
CDR3nt: TGTGCCAGCAGCCCCCCCACAGGGAACGGCTACACCTTC
abundance: .
v_gene: TRBV5-6
d_gene: .
j_gene: TRBJ1-2

CDR3aa: CASSPIGQVSEAFF
CDR3nt: TGTGCCAGCAGCCCGATAGGACAGGTGTCTGAAGCTTTCTTT
abundance: .
v_gene: TRBV3-1/TRBV3-2
d_gene: TRBD1
j_gene: TRBJ1-1

CDR3aa: CASAPAEAGVFEQYF
CDR3nt: TGTGCCAGCGCCCCTGCCGAGGCGGGAGTATTCGAGCAGTACTTC
abundance: .
v_gene: TRBV28
d_gene: TRBD2
j_gene: TRBJ2-7

CDR3aa: CASRDSGQLNTEAFF
CDR3nt: TGTGCCAGCAGGGATTCGGGACAGCTGAACACTGAAGCTTTCTTT
abundance: .
v_gene: TRBV6-5
d_gene: TRBD1
j_gene: TRBJ1-1

CDR3aa: CASSSNDRSYTF
CDR3nt: TGTGCCAGCAGTTCGAACGACAGAAGCTACACCTTC
abundance: .
v_gene: TRBV12-3/TRBV12-4
d_gene: .
j_gene: TRBJ1-2

CDR3aa: CATSDPPGQGTNEQFF
CDR3nt: TGTGCCACCAGTGATCCTCCGGGACAGGGAACGAATGAGCAGTTCTTC
abundance: .
v_gene: TRBV24-1
d_gene: TRBD1
j_gene: TRBJ2-1

CDR3aa: CASSFLLAGGGRTDTQYF
CDR3nt: TGTGCCAGCAGCTTCCTACTAGCGGGAGGAGGTCGCACAGATACGCAGTATTTT
abundance: .
v_gene: TRBV7-8
d_gene: TRBD2
j_gene: TRBJ2-3

CDR3aa: CASSSYQPQHF
CDR3nt: TGTGCCAGCAGCTCCTATCAGCCCCAGCATTTT
abundance: .
v_gene: TRBV28
d_gene: .
j_gene: TRBJ1-5

CDR3aa: CASSESQRGAENIQYF
CDR3nt: TGTGCCAGCAGTGAAAGCCAGCGGGGGGCCGAAAACATTCAGTACTTC
abundance: .
v_gene: TRBV6-1
d_gene: TRBD2
j_gene: TRBJ2-4

CDR3aa: CATSETGQEAFF
CDR3nt: TGTGCCACCAGTGAGACGGGACAGGAAGCTTTCTTT
abundance: .
v_gene: TRBV24-1
d_gene: TRBD1
j_gene: TRBJ1-1

CDR3aa: CASSDRQGALETQYF
CDR3nt: TGTGCCAGCAGCGACCGACAGGGGGCGTTAGAGACCCAGTACTTC
abundance: .
v_gene: TRBV7-9
d_gene: TRBD1
j_gene: TRBJ2-5

CDR3aa: CAISRGTEETQYF
CDR3nt: TGTGCCATCAGTCGAGGGACAGAAGAGACCCAGTACTTC
abundance: .
v_gene: TRBV10-3
d_gene: TRBD1
j_gene: TRBJ2-5

CDR3aa: CASAARGGTYEQYF
CDR3nt: TGTGCCAGTGCTGCTCGGGGGGGAACCTACGAGCAGTACTTC
abundance: .
v_gene: TRBV19
d_gene: TRBD2
j_gene: TRBJ2-7

CDR3aa: CASSQDRTATYGYTF
CDR3nt: TGCGCCAGCAGCCAAGATAGGACAGCTACCTATGGCTACACCTTC
abundance: .
v_gene: TRBV4-1
d_gene: .
j_gene: TRBJ1-2

CDR3aa: CASSQEAYTYNSPLHF
CDR3nt: TGTGCCAGCAGCCAAGAAGCGTACACCTATAATTCACCCCTCCACTTT
abundance: .
v_gene: TRBV3-1/TRBV3-2
d_gene: .
j_gene: TRBJ1-6

CDR3aa: CASNLFYPIQEENTEAFF
CDR3nt: TGTGCCAGCAACTTGTTTTACCCCATCCAGGAGGAAAACACTGAAGCTTTCTTT
abundance: few
v_gene: TRBV7-9
d_gene: .
j_gene: TRBJ1-1

CDR3aa: CASSTHISSGNTIYF
CDR3nt: TGTGCCAGTAGTACTCACATATCCTCTGGAAACACCATATATTTT
abundance: .
v_gene: TRBV19
d_gene: .
j_gene: TRBJ1-3

CDR3aa: CASSPQGGATFSYEQYF
CDR3nt: TGTGCCAGCTCACCCCAAGGTGGGGCCACGTTCTCCTACGAGCAGTACTTC
abundance: .
v_gene: TRBV18
d_gene: .
j_gene: TRBJ2-7

CDR3aa: CASRGQGNTEAFF
CDR3nt: TGCGCCAGCAGAGGACAGGGGAACACTGAAGCTTTCTTT
abundance: .
v_gene: TRBV4-1
d_gene: TRBD1
j_gene: TRBJ1-1

CDR3aa: CASSWTSGLGGELFF
CDR3nt: TGCGCCAGCAGCTGGACTAGCGGGCTCGGCGGGGAGCTGTTTTTT
abundance: .
v_gene: TRBV10-1
d_gene: TRBD2
j_gene: TRBJ2-2

CDR3aa: CATSASGRGEAYEQYF
CDR3nt: TGTGCCACCAGTGCTTCCGGGAGGGGGGAAGCCTACGAGCAGTACTTC
abundance: .
v_gene: TRBV24-1
d_gene: TRBD2
j_gene: TRBJ2-7

CDR3aa: CASSLTGRAKNIQYF
CDR3nt: TGTGCCAGCAGTTTAACCGGGAGGGCCAAAAACATTCAGTACTTC
abundance: .
v_gene: TRBV27
d_gene: TRBD2
j_gene: TRBJ2-4

CDR3aa: CASSPVGSGRTKNIQYF
CDR3nt: TGTGCCAGCAGTCCCGTTGGCAGCGGGAGGACCAAAAACATTCAGTACTTC
abundance: few
v_gene: TRBV27
d_gene: TRBD2
j_gene: TRBJ2-4

CDR3aa: CASSPLVDYGYTF
CDR3nt: TGTGCCAGCAGCCCCCTAGTCGACTATGGCTACACCTTC
abundance: .
v_gene: TRBV7-2
d_gene: .
j_gene: TRBJ1-2

CDR3aa: CATSRDSSYEQYF
CDR3nt: TGTGCCACCAGCAGGGACAGTTCCTACGAGCAGTACTTC
abundance: .
v_gene: TRBV15
d_gene: .
j_gene: TRBJ2-7

CDR3aa: CATRETESQETQYF
CDR3nt: TGTGCCACCAGAGAAACGGAGTCCCAAGAGACCCAGTACTTC
abundance: few
v_gene: TRBV15
d_gene: .
j_gene: TRBJ2-5

CDR3aa: CASSSQGGNYGYTF
CDR3nt: TGTGCCAGCAGCTCCCAGGGGGGAAACTATGGCTACACCTTC
abundance: once
v_gene: TRBV7-3
d_gene: TRBD1
j_gene: TRBJ1-2

CDR3aa: CASSPGTGNTGELFF
CDR3nt: TGTGCCAGCTCACCAGGGACAGGGAACACCGGGGAGCTGTTTTTT
abundance: .
v_gene: TRBV18
d_gene: TRBD1
j_gene: TRBJ2-2

CDR3aa: CASSLRAGGSGYTF
CDR3nt: TGTGCCAGCAGTTTAAGGGCAGGGGGCTCTGGCTACACCTTC
abundance: .
v_gene: TRBV28
d_gene: TRBD1
j_gene: TRBJ1-2

CDR3aa: CASSEAGTGPGSPLHF
CDR3nt: TGTGCCAGCAGTGAAGCAGGGACAGGGCCAGGGTCACCCCTCCACTTT
abundance: .
v_gene: TRBV6-1
d_gene: TRBD1
j_gene: TRBJ1-6

CDR3aa: CASSQRTGENYGYTF
CDR3nt: TGTGCCAGCTCACAAAGGACAGGGGAAAACTATGGCTACACCTTC
abundance: once
v_gene: TRBV18
d_gene: TRBD1
j_gene: TRBJ1-2

CDR3aa: CASKSSGLGELFF
CDR3nt: TGTGCCAGTAAATCTAGCGGGCTCGGGGAGCTGTTTTTT
abundance: few
v_gene: TRBV19
d_gene: TRBD2
j_gene: TRBJ2-2

CDR3aa: CATGKTQGVTDTQYF
CDR3nt: TGTGCCACCGGAAAAACCCAGGGGGTGACAGATACGCAGTATTTT
abundance: .
v_gene: TRBV15
d_gene: TRBD1
j_gene: TRBJ2-3

CDR3aa: CASSRLGQETDTQYF
CDR3nt: TGTGCCAGTAGTAGACTGGGTCAAGAAACAGATACGCAGTATTTT
abundance: .
v_gene: TRBV19
d_gene: .
j_gene: TRBJ2-3

CDR3aa: CASSTTREGHRDEQYF
CDR3nt: TGTGCCAGCTCAACCACCCGGGAGGGCCATAGAGACGAGCAGTACTTC
abundance: .
v_gene: TRBV18
d_gene: TRBD2
j_gene: TRBJ2-7

CDR3aa: CASSTTGVQETQYF
CDR3nt: TGTGCCAGCTCAACTACAGGGGTTCAAGAGACCCAGTACTTC
abundance: once
v_gene: TRBV18
d_gene: TRBD1
j_gene: TRBJ2-5

CDR3aa: CASSLMSGKGETQYF
CDR3nt: TGTGCCAGCAGCTTGATGAGCGGCAAGGGAGAGACCCAGTACTTC
abundance: few
v_gene: TRBV5-4
d_gene: .
j_gene: TRBJ2-5

CDR3aa: CASSKQGAEQFF
CDR3nt: TGTGCCAGCAGTAAACAGGGGGCTGAGCAGTTCTTC
abundance: .
v_gene: TRBV6-5
d_gene: TRBD1
j_gene: TRBJ2-1

CDR3aa: CASNPGDGPRRLHF
CDR3nt: TGTGCCAGCAACCCGGGGGACGGCCCCCGTCGCCTCCACTTT
abundance: .
v_gene: TRBV28
d_gene: .
j_gene: TRBJ1-6

CDR3aa: CASSGGTGMRNEQFF
CDR3nt: TGCGCCAGCAGCGGGGGGACTGGGATGCGTAATGAGCAGTTCTTC
abundance: .
v_gene: TRBV5-1
d_gene: .
j_gene: TRBJ2-1

CDR3aa: CASSTWTGWRATNEKLFF
CDR3nt: TGTGCCAGCAGCACCTGGACAGGGTGGAGAGCAACTAATGAAAAACTGTTTTTT
abundance: .
v_gene: TRBV11-2
d_gene: TRBD1
j_gene: TRBJ1-4

CDR3aa: CASSSGQGAGITGELFF
CDR3nt: TGTGCCAGCAGTTCGGGACAGGGGGCAGGAATCACCGGGGAGCTGTTTTTT
abundance: .
v_gene: TRBV28
d_gene: TRBD1
j_gene: TRBJ2-2

CDR3aa: CVRTPRGSGRSTDTQYF
CDR3nt: TGTGTCAGAACCCCGAGGGGTAGCGGGAGAAGCACAGATACGCAGTATTTT
abundance: few
v_gene: TRBV7-5
d_gene: .
j_gene: TRBJ2-3

CDR3aa: CASSSTGERVETQYF
CDR3nt: TGTGCCAGCAGTTCGACAGGGGAGCGCGTGGAGACCCAGTACTTC
abundance: .
v_gene: TRBV28
d_gene: TRBD1
j_gene: TRBJ2-5

CDR3aa: CASSPTSGAYNEQFF
CDR3nt: TGTGCCAGCAGCCCGACTAGCGGGGCCTACAATGAGCAGTTCTTC
abundance: .
v_gene: TRBV7-8
d_gene: TRBD2
j_gene: TRBJ2-1

CDR3aa: CASSVSGSSGNTIYF
CDR3nt: TGTGCCAGCAGCGTATCAGGAAGCTCTGGAAACACCATATATTTT
abundance: .
v_gene: TRBV7-6
d_gene: .
j_gene: TRBJ1-3

CDR3aa: CASSTQGDTEAFF
CDR3nt: TGTGCCAGCAGCACTCAGGGGGACACTGAAGCTTTCTTT
abundance: .
v_gene: TRBV7-6
d_gene: TRBD1
j_gene: TRBJ1-1